These 4 T cell receptor beta chains came from one sample sequenced in a study of cytotoxic CD8 clonotypes in ibrutinib-treated CLL. The protocol was immunoSEQ multiplex PCR, while the TCRdb copy is restricted to in-frame clones and leaves out a portion. Of about 12,000 clones in the sample, 60% to 80% were seen once. This specimen consisted of PBMCs, obtained before ibrutinib treatment. These receptors originate from a human donor with chronic lymphocytic leukemia.

The CDR3 loop is CASSSSGGNTDTQYF. CDR3 DNA sequence: TGCGCCAGCAGTTCTTCAGGAGGGAACACAGATACGCAGTATTTT. The chain recombines TRBV5-1 with TRBJ2-3, with D perhaps TRBD2 (6 bases). Germline V CDR1 and CDR2: SGHRS, YFSETQ. The V end was cut by 5 bases, the J end by 2 bases, with 15 bases between. This CDR3 is built from 15 residues.

The chain has TRBV19 and TRBJ1-5; the D gene is possibly TRBD1 (6 bases). The germline CDR1 and CDR2 sequences are LNHDA and SQIVND (reference sequence). CDR3 size: 18 residues. V shed 6 bases and J shed 1 base, with 22 bases lying between them. The CDR3 sequence: CASSPDLGGNLSNQPQHF. In DNA form, the CDR3 reads TGTGCCAGTAGCCCCGATTTAGGGGGGAATTTGAGCAATCAGCCCCAGCATTTT.

The V call is TRBV5-1, the J call TRBJ1-3; D is undetermined. V was cut by 3 bases and J by 0 bases, with 10 bases left in between. Germline V CDR1 and CDR2: SGHRS, YFSETQ. The CDR3 contains 15 residues. CDR3 sequence: CASSSTGSSGNTIYF. As DNA, the CDR3 is TGCGCCAGCAGCTCAACGGGGTCCTCTGGAAACACCATATATTTT. Full variable domain (remainder filled in from reference TRBV5-1 and TRBJ1-3): KAGVTQTPRYLIKTRGQQVTLSCSPISGHRSVSWYQQTPGQGLQFLFEYFSETQRNKGNFPGRFSGRQFSNSRSEMNVSTLELGDSALYLCASSSTGSSGNTIYFGEGSWLTVV.

The CDR3 DNA reads as TGTGCCAGCAGTGACTCGATTGGGGGGCGGAAAGATACGCAGTATTTT. Translation gives CASSDSIGGRKDTQYF. The rearrangement joins TRBV6-4 to TRBJ2-3, with D tentatively TRBD1 or TRBD2 (6 bases each). Germline lookup yields CDR1 MRHNA and CDR2 SNTAGT. Deletions cut 0 bases from V and 5 bases from J, with 15 bases between. The CDR3 is 16 amino acids.